The 9 T cell receptor beta chains reported below all come from one sample, sequenced in a study of T cells in Graves' hyperthyroidism and ophthalmopathy. Template material for amplifying TCR beta CDR3 regions consisted of RNA transcripts. The TCR CDR3 first-round RT-PCR relied on the HTBI primer set. TCRdb fed the multiplex PCR reads into MiXCR, producing one record per CDR3 protein. The table includes more than 300,000 distinct CDR3 sequences, around a sixth detected once. Sample: blood. The receptors come from a young man with Graves' ophthalmopathy.

This clonotype turned up a few times. V gene TRBV4-1 combines with J gene TRBJ2-3; 14 positions match TRBD2. Germline CDR1 reads MGHRA; CDR2 reads YSYEKL. The CDR3 runs to 16 residues. V gave up 4 bases and J gave up 2 bases; unmatched junction bases: 2. In nucleotides, the CDR3 is TGCGCCAGCAGCCGGGGACTAGCGGGGGCCACAGATACGCAGTATTTT. Translation: CASSRGLAGATDTQYF.

The chain employs TRBV7-3 and TRBJ2-1; 10 bases match TRBD1. This CDR3 comprises 16 residues. Germline V lookup: CDR1 SGHTA, CDR2 FQGTGA. J gave up 8 bases and V 5 bases, and 12 bases lay outside the gene matches. The CDR3 region is CASSIARDRGGDEQFF. The CDR3 DNA is TGTGCCAGCAGCATCGCCCGGGACAGGGGAGGGGATGAGCAGTTCTTC. The variable domain in full, completed from reference TRBV7-3 and TRBJ2-1, reads GAGVSQTPSNKVTEKGKYVELRCDPISGHTALYWYRQSLGQGPEFLIYFQGTGAADDSGLPNDRFFAVRPEGSVSTLKIQRTERGDSAVYLCASSIARDRGGDEQFFGPGTRLTVL.

In its sample, this clonotype was seen a few times. This chain joins TRBV6-9 and TRBJ2-1; the D call may be TRBD1 or TRBD2 (6 bases each). The CDR3 spans 15 residues. Trimming left V 3 bases short and J 0 bases short, with 9 bases between. Germline V gives CDR1 MNHGY, CDR2 SVAAGI. The CDR3 is CASSYGGASYNEQFF. DNA of the CDR3: TGTGCCAGCAGTTACGGGGGCGCCTCCTACAATGAGCAGTTCTTC.

The sample holds a few counts of this clonotype. The genes are TRBV10-2 and TRBJ2-3, with D maybe TRBD1 (6 bases). Trimming took 6 bases from V and 6 from J, leaving 10 bases between them. Germline V gene sequence: CDR1 WSHSY, CDR2 SAAADI. There are 12 residues in the CDR3. The CDR3 spells CASRIQGDTQYF. For the CDR3, the DNA is TGCGCCAGCAGGATCCAGGGGGATACGCAGTATTTT.

This rearrangement joins TRBV5-8 to TRBJ2-3; 8 nucleotides line up with TRBD1. The CDR3 contains 15 residues. CDR1 and CDR2 (germline): SGHTS, YDEGEE. J was trimmed by 5 bases and V by 4 bases; bases with no gene match: 9. The CDR3, as DNA: TGTGCCAGCAGCGCTGAGGACAGGGTAGTAGATACGCAGTATTTT. Translated: CASSAEDRVVDTQYF.

This clonotype showed up many times. The chain has TRBV24-1 and TRBJ1-2; D perhaps matches TRBD1 (5 bases). The germline V gene has CDR1 KGHDR and CDR2 SFDVKD. CDR3 length equals 14 residues. V was clipped by 3 bases and J by 1 base, with 8 bases between them. The CDR3 spells CATSDVDSNYGYTF. DNA for the CDR3: TGTGCCACCAGTGATGTCGACAGTAACTATGGCTACACCTTC.

This clonotype was seen repeatedly, ten times or more. This chain links TRBV20-1 with TRBJ1-4, with 9 nucleotides matching TRBD1. The germline V gene encodes CDR1 DFQATT and CDR2 SNEGSKA (reference sequence). With 2 bases clipped from V and 8 bases from J, the junction kept 9 bases outside the gene matches. The CDR3 consists of 15 residues. The CDR3 DNA reads TGCAGTGCTAGAAACATCGGGACAGGGTCCGAAAAACTGTTTTTT. It is translated as CSARNIGTGSEKLFF.

In its sample, this clonotype was seen a few times. The chain combines TRBV4-1 with TRBJ1-5; D gene uncertain. Germline values: CDR1 MGHRA, CDR2 YSYEKL. Trimming cost V 0 bases and J 2 bases, with 11 bases left between them. The CDR3 totals 16 residues. The CDR3 region is CASSQDGGFGNQPQHF. CDR3 sequence (DNA): TGCGCCAGCAGCCAAGACGGTGGATTTGGCAATCAGCCCCAGCATTTT.

The rearrangement links TRBV5-4 to TRBJ1-1; the D gene is possibly TRBD1 (6 bases). This CDR3 spans 15 amino acids. V was trimmed by 4 bases and J by 1 base, leaving 14 bases between them. Per germline, CDR1 SGHNT and CDR2 YYREEE (reference sequence). CDR3 protein: CASSPGGRGNTEAFF. The CDR3 coding sequence is TGTGCCAGCAGCCCGGGGGGGCGCGGGAACACTGAAGCTTTCTTT.